The present T cell receptor (beta chain) was sequenced within a study of Graves' ophthalmopathy and Graves' hyperthyroidism. V lost 1 base, J lost 1 base, and 5 bases stayed unmatched. Germline values: CDR1 MGHRA, CDR2 YSYEKL. This CDR3 region has 16 residues. Amplified TCR beta CDR3 regions were obtained using RNA transcripts as template. Following a first-round RT-PCR that used HTBI primers, a second-round multiplex PCR was carried out. TCRdb analysed the multiplex PCR reads with MiXCR anew, one entry per CDR3 protein. The sample holds over a million distinct CDR3 sequences, approximately 35% seen once.

The chain has TRBV4-1 and TRBJ2-5; 8 nucleotides agree with TRBD1. The sequencing sample was made of peripheral blood or thyroid tissue (not recorded which). This sequence was found in an adult man with Graves' hyperthyroidism. The CDR3 spells CASSQAGQVGQETQYF. The CDR3 DNA reads as TGCGCCAGCAGCCAAGCGGGACAGGTCGGCCAAGAGACCCAGTACTTC.